This entry lists 12 T cell receptor beta chains sequenced from one sample in a study of blood T cell repertoires in COVID-19. The table came from immunoSEQ multiplex PCR; TCRdb's copy has only in-frame clones and leaves some out. In the table there are about 130,000 clones, 88% of which are singletons. Sequenced sample: peripheral blood. Receptors originate from a man between 70 and 80 years old with active COVID-19.

V usage is TRBV3-1 (or the pseudogene TRBV3-2) and J usage is TRBJ2-7; maybe TRBD2 (6 bases). CDR3 length: 16 amino acids. Germline assignment: CDR1 LGHDT and CDR2 YNNKEL (reference sequence). V lost 4 bases to trimming and J lost 0 bases, with 16 bases between them. CDR3 protein: CASSLRGTSSSYEQYF. DNA of the CDR3: TGTGCCAGCAGCCTTCGGGGGACGTCTTCCTCCTACGAGCAGTACTTC.

The sample holds a few counts of this clone. The V call is TRBV11-3, the J call TRBJ2-7; D unclear. This CDR3 has 12 residues. Germline values: CDR1 SGHNT, CDR2 YENEEA. V was shortened by 4 bases and J by 7 bases, with 11 bases between the two germline ends. The CDR3 is CASSSSTEEQYF. Written as DNA, the CDR3 is TGTGCCAGCAGCTCGAGTACAGAGGAGCAGTACTTC.

The chain combines TRBV6-1 with TRBJ1-5; 10 bases are a match to TRBD1. CDR3 length equals 16 residues. V gave up 4 bases and J gave up 2 bases; unmatched junction bases: 5. From germline, CDR1 is MNHNS and CDR2 SASEGT. The CDR3 protein is CASSAGTGARNQPQHF. DNA of the CDR3: TGTGCCAGCAGTGCCGGGACAGGGGCGCGCAATCAGCCCCAGCATTTT.

The table lists this clone with a few counts. The rearrangement links TRBV4-1 to TRBJ2-1; D not certain. V gave up 1 base and J gave up 7 bases, with 8 bases separating them. CDR3 length: 13 residues. Germline CDR1 reads MGHRA; CDR2 reads YSYEKL. The CDR3 spells CASSQAKANEQFF. In DNA, the CDR3 is TGCGCCAGCAGCCAAGCTAAAGCGAATGAGCAGTTCTTC.

V usage is TRBV6-5 and J usage is TRBJ2-1, with 7 bases aligning to TRBD2. Germline loops: CDR1 MNHEY, CDR2 SVGAGI. With V trimmed by 5 bases and J by 3 bases, 7 bases remained unmatched. The CDR3 is made up of 15 amino acids. The CDR3 protein is CASSRSGASYNEQFF. In DNA, the CDR3 is TGTGCCAGCAGTCGGAGCGGGGCCAGCTACAATGAGCAGTTCTTC.

The chain recombines TRBV19 with TRBJ1-5; 7 bases fit TRBD1. This CDR3 comprises 14 residues. V lost 4 bases and J lost 5; bases outside the gene matches: 5. The germline gives CDR1 LNHDA, CDR2 SQIVND (reference sequence). In nucleotides, the CDR3 is TGTGCCAGTAGTAGACAGGGTGTGGATCAGCCCCAGCATTTT. Amino acid sequence: CASSRQGVDQPQHF.

V is TRBV5-6 and J is TRBJ1-5; D ambiguous. This CDR3 contains 12 residues. CDR1 and CDR2 from the germline V gene are SGHDT and YYEEEE. Trimming took 5 bases from V and 9 from J, leaving 12 bases between them. The CDR3 bases are TGTGCCAGCAGTACTAGTAACCGGCCCCAGCATTTT. Translation: CASSTSNRPQHF.

The V call is TRBV3-1 (or the pseudogene TRBV3-2), the J call TRBJ2-7, with 7 bases matching TRBD2. Per the germline V gene, CDR1 is LGHDT and CDR2 is YNNKEL (reference sequence). The CDR3 contains 15 residues. The J segment lost 2 bases and the V segment lost 7 bases, leaving 11 bases of the junction unmatched. The chain's CDR3 is CASTLGASGAYEQYF. In DNA, the CDR3 is TGTGCCAGCACCTTAGGGGCTAGCGGCGCCTACGAGCAGTACTTC.

V gene TRBV11-1 combines with J gene TRBJ2-7; D gene unclear. This CDR3 contains 16 residues. Trimming took 3 bases from V and 3 from J, leaving 18 bases between them. The germline V gene has CDR1 SGHAT and CDR2 FQDESV (reference sequence). CDR3 bases: TGTGCCAGCAGCTTGCAGTTCTCGCCCCCCATCTACGAGCAGTACTTC. Amino acids: CASSLQFSPPIYEQYF.

The CDR3 nucleotides are TGTGCCAGCTGCCAACGGGACTTCGGGAATTCACCCCTCCACTTT. It yields the protein CASCQRDFGNSPLHF. V is TRBV2 and J is TRBJ1-6; D is possibly TRBD1 (5 bases). The V end lost 8 bases, the J end lost 7 bases, and 18 bases lay between the germline ends. This CDR3 is built from 15 residues. Looked up from germline, CDR1 is SNHLY and CDR2 is FYNNEI. The full variable domain, its missing parts supplied by reference TRBV2 and TRBJ1-6, is EPEVTQTPSHQVTQMGQEVILRCVPISNHLYFYWYRQILGQKVEFLVSFYNNEISEKSEIFDDQFSVERPDGSNFTLKIRSTKLEDSAMYFCASCQRDFGNSPLHFGNGTRLTVT.

The V gene is TRBV27, the J gene TRBJ2-3; 9 bases are a match to TRBD2. Germline V gene sequence: CDR1 MNHEY, CDR2 SMNVEV (reference sequence). V was clipped by 7 bases and J by 4 bases; unmatched bases: 9. The CDR3 runs to 15 residues. In DNA form, the CDR3 reads TGTGCCAGCAAGTCGGGCGGGAGGGGGGCAGATACGCAGTATTTT. This encodes CASKSGGRGADTQYF.

The V and J genes are TRBV7-2 and TRBJ1-2; D might be TRBD1 (5 bases). The CDR3 runs to 13 residues. Looked up from germline, CDR1 is SGHTA and CDR2 is FQGNSA. The V end lost 7 bases, the J end lost 7 bases, and 16 bases lay between the germline ends. The CDR3 region has the DNA TGTGCCAGCACCTCAAAATGGGGGGTTGGCTACACCTTC. Translating it yields CASTSKWGVGYTF.